A selection of T cell receptor beta chains follows, all from one sample in a study of blood T cell repertoires in COVID-19. Only in-frame clones appear in the TCRdb table, and some are missing; sequencing was by immunoSEQ multiplex PCR. The sample gives some 400,000 clones, approximately 89% of which show up once; roughly 2% is in the top ten. Sequenced sample: peripheral blood. All receptors come from a woman aged 60 to 75 with COVID-19, enrolled during active disease. The conserved cysteine and the conserved F or W are not part of the CDR3 here. The order of the fields is CDR3 length, V gene, CDR3 protein.

12 | TRBV30 | AWRTSGGADTQY
14 | TRBV7-3 | ASSLTSAGYNSPLH
12 | TRBV13 | ASGSSGVHRELF
12 | TRBV5-1 | ASSLNAGNTEAF
13 | TRBV15 | ATSSGGVGNQPQH
14 | TRBV7-9 | ASSLVATGVGNIQY
10 | TRBV11-2 | ASSRERYGYT
12 | TRBV28 | ASTLGQGAEKLF
12 | TRBV7-2 | ASSTDSPNSPLH
13 | TRBV18 | ASSPSGGSTDTQY
13 | TRBV9 | ASSNYGGTNEKLF
12 | TRBV28 | ASSNSPSYNEQF
13 | TRBV6-5 | ASSPPRTTGTEAF
13 | TRBV7-3 | ASSTLGGGNTEAF
11 | TRBV28 | ASSLQVPGEQY
10 | TRBV12-3/TRBV12-4 | ASSFPSGTQY
14 | TRBV4-1 | ASSQALQGEGSPLH
9 | TRBV20-1 | SARDRAEQY
13 | TRBV20-1 | SASSGTGSSYEQY
12 | TRBV5-1 | ASSLLVPNTEAF
11 | TRBV19 | ATRGGGNQPQH
14 | TRBV5-1 | ASSFDWQGDEHGYT
12 | TRBV30 | AWKGDRGLSEQY
13 | TRBV28 | ASSPGQAPTYEQY
10 | TRBV27 | ASSPSTDTQY
13 | TRBV5-8 | ASSLVGGAINEQF
9 | TRBV19 | ASSDPRGST
12 | TRBV9 | ASSTNTGVYGYT
10 | TRBV19 | ASTGQSYGYT
12 | TRBV5-1 | ASSLAGREAGYT